This TCR beta chain was recovered during a study of blood T cell repertoires in COVID-19 (dated by TCRdb to the early 2020s). For the wider study: Samples covering the acute and convalescent phases of COVID-19 were provided by collaborators in the United States, Italy and Spain. The prospective study material was composed of cDNA or gDNA derived from T cells, B-cell-depleted T cells, or PBMCs. Subjects who had been exposed to COVID-19, were actively infected with it, or had recovered from it provided the deeply sampled blood TCRbeta repertoires that made up the dataset. The repertoires were made available in a free public database intended to serve as a resource for research on the immune response to SARS-CoV-2. Samples were obtained from the ongoing ImmuneRACE study (first 160 participants) and from 1,254 subjects provided by 6 global collaborators. Nearly every sample came with metadata listing a de-identified subject ID, COVID-19 status, age in years and sex. Where HLA class I and class II types were available, the types were taken from metadata supplied by the sample provider, not from assay-based typing. Study-wide conclusions, independent of this receptor: Clinical and demographic metadata were provided uncurated, with the amount varying by source and participant.

Whole blood was collected in K2EDTA tubes by collaborating institutions according to the institutions' own protocols. For TCRbeta analysis, collaborators shipped samples as frozen whole blood, isolated PBMCs, or DNA extracted from either of those sample types. Concerning this clone: Its antigen remains undetermined. Qualities for individual bases were not recorded, and no much larger clone is one base off.

TCRbeta CDR3 regions were amplified from genomic DNA using the immunoSEQ Assay, a bias-controlled multiplex PCR. The original methods were these. The number of nucleated cells in each sample was estimated by amplification of reference gene primers within the assay. To quantify the absolute abundance of each unique TCRbeta CDR3 rearrangement, sequence reads were collapsed and filtered. For each sample, productive Simpson clonality was calculated as the square root of Simpson's diversity index across productive rearrangements. Not all clones reach the TCRdb copy of this immuneACCESS table, which keeps in-frame sequences only. Checked studies attribute under half of the gap to unresolved V genes and leave the rest unexplained. The V and J calls and clone size were taken over from that table, and D and trimming were inferred from the DNA. The sample table records about 280,000 clones; roughly 85% of these occur just once. The ten top clones hold 5% to 6.5% of the sample.

The germline V end is reduced by 1 base and the J end by 8 bases; junction bases left unmatched: 9. Reading from cysteine to phenylalanine, the CDR3 counts 16 amino acids. Only the CDR3 portion is preserved as DNA: 48 bases, with reading frame beginning at the first base. The germline V gene provides CDR1 LGHNA and CDR2 YNFKEQ. This sequence originates from a middle-aged man with active or convalescent COVID-19. The rearrangement joined TRBV4-2 to TRBJ2-1; the central 9 bases match TRBD2. The specimen was peripheral blood. In nucleotide form, the sequence is TGTGCCAGCAGCCAAGGCCGTAGCGGGAGTGACTATGAGCAGTTCTTC. Translated, it gives CASSQGRSGSDYEQFF.